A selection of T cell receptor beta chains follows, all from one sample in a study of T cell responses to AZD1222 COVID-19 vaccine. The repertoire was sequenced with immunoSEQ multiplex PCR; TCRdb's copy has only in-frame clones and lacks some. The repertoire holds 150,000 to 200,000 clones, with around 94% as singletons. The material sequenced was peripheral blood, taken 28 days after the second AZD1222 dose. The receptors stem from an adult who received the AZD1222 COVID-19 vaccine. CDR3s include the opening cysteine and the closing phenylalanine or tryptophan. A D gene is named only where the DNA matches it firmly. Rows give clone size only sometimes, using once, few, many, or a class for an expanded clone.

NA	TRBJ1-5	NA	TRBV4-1	TGCGCCAGCAGCCAAGATTTGGCCAATCAGCCCCAGCATTTT	CASSQDLANQPQHF
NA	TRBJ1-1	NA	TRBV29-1	TGCAGCGTTGAGGGCAGCCCCTACACTGAAGCTTTCTTT	CSVEGSPYTEAFF
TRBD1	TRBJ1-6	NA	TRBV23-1	TGCGCCAGCAGTCAATCTCAGGCGGGGACAGGGAATAATTCACCCCTCCACTTT	CASSQSQAGTGNNSPLHF
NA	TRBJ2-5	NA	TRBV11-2	TGTGCCAGCAGCTTAGGATACGCCTTCCAAGAGACCCAGTACTTC	CASSLGYAFQETQYF
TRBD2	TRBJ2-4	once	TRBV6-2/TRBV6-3	TGTGCCAGCAGTTACTCACGAATCGGACTAGGGGCCAAAAACATTCAGTACTTC	CASSYSRIGLGAKNIQYF
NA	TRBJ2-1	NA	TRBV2	TGTGCCAGCAGTGAATTGCGGGCCGACTCCTACAATGAGCAGTTCTTC	CASSELRADSYNEQFF
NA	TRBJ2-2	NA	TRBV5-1	TGCGCCAGCAGCCCGGGCAGGGTGACCAACACCGGGGAGCTGTTTTTT	CASSPGRVTNTGELFF
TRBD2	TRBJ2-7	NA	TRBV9	TGTGCCAGCAGCACGGGACTAGCGGCCTCCTACGAGCAGTACTTC	CASSTGLAASYEQYF
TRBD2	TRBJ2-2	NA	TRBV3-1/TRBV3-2	TGTGCCAGCAGCCAGACGGGAGGGGGATCGGGGGAGCTGTTTTTT	CASSQTGGGSGELFF
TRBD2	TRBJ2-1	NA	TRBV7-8	TGTGCCAGCAGCTTAAGTAGCGGGCCCCTTAGTATTTGGTTCTTC	CASSLSSGPLSIWFF
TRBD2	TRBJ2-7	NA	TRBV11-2	TGTGCCAGCAGCCCCAGCGGGGCAAGCTCCTACGAGCAGTACTTC	CASSPSGASSYEQYF
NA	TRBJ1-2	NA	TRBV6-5	TGTGCCAGCAGCCGGAAGCGGGACACGTTAGGAGGCTACACCTTC	CASSRKRDTLGGYTF
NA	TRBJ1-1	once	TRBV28	TGTGCCAGCACCCTCCCAGGGGTGACTGAAGCTTTCTTT	CASTLPGVTEAFF
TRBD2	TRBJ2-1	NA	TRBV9	TGTGCCAGCAGCGACCCGGGACCGACTGGGCTAGCGGGAGAGGAGGAGCAGTTCTTC	CASSDPGPTGLAGEEEQFF
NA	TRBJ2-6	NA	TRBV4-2	TGTGCCAGCAGCCAAGACTCTGGGGCCAACGTCCTGACTTTC	CASSQDSGANVLTF
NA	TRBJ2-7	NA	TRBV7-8	TGTGCCAGCAGCGTCACACAGGTATACGAGCAGTACTTC	CASSVTQVYEQYF
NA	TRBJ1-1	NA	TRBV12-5	TGTGCTAGTGGTCCCCCCCAAGGGGCCAACACTGAAGCTTTCTTT	CASGPPQGANTEAFF
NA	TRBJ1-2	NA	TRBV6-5	TGTGCCAGCAGACTCGGGGAGGAGTACTATGGCTACACCTTC	CASRLGEEYYGYTF
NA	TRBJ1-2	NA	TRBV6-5	TGTGCCAGCAGTTACTCGGGGACCACCGTTACCTATGGCTACACCTTC	CASSYSGTTVTYGYTF
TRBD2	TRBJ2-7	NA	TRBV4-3	TGCGCCAGCAGCCAAGATGGCCCGGGACTAGCGTACTACGAGCAGTACTTC	CASSQDGPGLAYYEQYF
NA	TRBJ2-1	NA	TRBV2	TGTGCCAGCAGTGAGGATCAGGGGTACCACAATGAGCAGTTCTTC	CASSEDQGYHNEQFF
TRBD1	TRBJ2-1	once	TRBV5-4	TGTGCCAGCACCCCGGGACAGGGCCACAATGAGCAGTTCTTC	CASTPGQGHNEQFF